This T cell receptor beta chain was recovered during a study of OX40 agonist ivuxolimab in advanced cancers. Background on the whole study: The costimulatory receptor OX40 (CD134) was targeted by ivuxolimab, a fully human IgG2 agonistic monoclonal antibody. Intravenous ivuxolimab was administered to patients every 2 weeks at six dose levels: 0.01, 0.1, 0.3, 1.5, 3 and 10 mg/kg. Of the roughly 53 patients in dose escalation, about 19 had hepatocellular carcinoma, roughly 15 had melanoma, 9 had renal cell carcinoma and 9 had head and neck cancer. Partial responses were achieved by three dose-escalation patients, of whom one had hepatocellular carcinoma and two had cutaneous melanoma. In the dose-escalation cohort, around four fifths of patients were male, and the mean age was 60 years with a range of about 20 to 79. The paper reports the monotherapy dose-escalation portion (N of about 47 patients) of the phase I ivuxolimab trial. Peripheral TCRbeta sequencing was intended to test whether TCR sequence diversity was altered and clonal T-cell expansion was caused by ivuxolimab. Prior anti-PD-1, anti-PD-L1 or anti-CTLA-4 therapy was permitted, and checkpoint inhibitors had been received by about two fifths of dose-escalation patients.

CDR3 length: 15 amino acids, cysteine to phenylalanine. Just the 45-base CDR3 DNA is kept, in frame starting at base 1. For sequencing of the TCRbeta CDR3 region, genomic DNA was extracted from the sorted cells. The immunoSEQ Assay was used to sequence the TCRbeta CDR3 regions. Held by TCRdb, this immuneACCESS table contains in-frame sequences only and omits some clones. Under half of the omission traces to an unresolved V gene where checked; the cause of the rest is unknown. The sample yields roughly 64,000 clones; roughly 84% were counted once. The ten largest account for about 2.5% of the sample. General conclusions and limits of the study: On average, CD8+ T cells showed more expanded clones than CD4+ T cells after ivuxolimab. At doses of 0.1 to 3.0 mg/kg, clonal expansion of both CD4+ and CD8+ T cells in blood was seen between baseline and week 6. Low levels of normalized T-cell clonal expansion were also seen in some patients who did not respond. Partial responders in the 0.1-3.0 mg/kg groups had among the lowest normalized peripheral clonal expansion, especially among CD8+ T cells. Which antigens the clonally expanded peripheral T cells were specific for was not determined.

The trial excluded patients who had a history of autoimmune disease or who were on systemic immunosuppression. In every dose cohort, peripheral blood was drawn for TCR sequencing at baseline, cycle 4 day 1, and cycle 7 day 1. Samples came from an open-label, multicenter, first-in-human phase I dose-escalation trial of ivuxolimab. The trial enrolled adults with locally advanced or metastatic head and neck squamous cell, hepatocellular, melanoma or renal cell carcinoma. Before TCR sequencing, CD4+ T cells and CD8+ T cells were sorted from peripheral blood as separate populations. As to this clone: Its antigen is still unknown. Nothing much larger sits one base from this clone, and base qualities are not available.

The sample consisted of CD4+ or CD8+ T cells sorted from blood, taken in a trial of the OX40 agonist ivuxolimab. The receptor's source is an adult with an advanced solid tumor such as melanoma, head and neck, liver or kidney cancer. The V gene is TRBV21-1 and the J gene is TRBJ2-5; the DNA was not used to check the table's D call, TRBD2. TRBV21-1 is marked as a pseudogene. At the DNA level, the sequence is TGTGCCAGCCCCCCTAGCGCCCCTCCGAGTGAGACCCAGTACTTC. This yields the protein CASPPSAPPSETQYF.